This T cell receptor (beta chain) was documented in a study of blood T cell repertoires in COVID-19 (TCRdb year 2020). Background on the whole study: Collaborator samples came from the United States, Italy and Spain and covered acute and convalescent phases of COVID-19. The prospective study material was composed of cDNA or gDNA derived from T cells, B-cell-depleted T cells, or PBMCs. Subjects who had been exposed to COVID-19, were actively infected with it, or had recovered from it provided the deeply sampled blood TCRbeta repertoires that made up the dataset. A freely available public database, intended as a resource for researchers studying the immune response to SARS-CoV-2, is where the repertoires were released. The samples were drawn from two sources: the first 160 participants of the ongoing ImmuneRACE study, and 1,000 to 1,500 subjects contributed by 6 global collaborators. Nearly every sample came with metadata listing a de-identified subject ID, COVID-19 status, age in years and sex. Where available, HLA class I and class II types were taken from metadata supplied by the sample provider and were not determined by assay-based typing. What the study reported, not specific to this receptor: The quantity of clinical and demographic metadata differed by source and by participant and was supplied without curation.

TCRbeta CDR3 regions were amplified from genomic DNA by means of the immunoSEQ Assay, a bias-controlled multiplex PCR. Per the original workflow: Within the assay, amplification of reference gene primers was used to estimate how many nucleated cells each sample contained. To quantify the absolute abundance of each unique TCRbeta CDR3 rearrangement, sequence reads were collapsed and filtered. For each sample, productive Simpson clonality was calculated as the square root of Simpson's diversity index across productive rearrangements. TCRdb limited this immuneACCESS table to in-frame rearrangements with V and J called. A share of clones is missing; checked studies link under half to unresolved V genes, and the rest is unexplained. The DNA was the basis for D and trimming; V, J and clone size are from that table. This sample gives some 75,000 clones in total; more than 70% of them show up just once. The ten largest account for over 10% of the sample.

In the case of this clone: Its antigen target is currently unknown. The sample holds no much larger clone one base away, and base qualities are not on file.

Germline trimming: 3 bases from V, 4 bases from J; junction bases outside gene matches: 5. The CDR3 runs 14 residues from the cysteine to the phenylalanine. Only the CDR3 DNA stays, 42 bases, in frame from base 1. At one collaborating source in Seattle, patients were enrolled during active infection and were followed longitudinally through the course of disease. Whole blood was collected in K2EDTA tubes by collaborating institutions according to the institutions' own protocols. For TCRbeta analysis, collaborator samples were shipped as frozen whole blood, as isolated PBMCs, or as DNA extracted from either sample type.

This TCR derives from a man aged 50 to 60 with COVID-19, enrolled during active disease. The sequenced sample consisted of peripheral blood. The sequence joins TRBV23-1 to TRBJ1-1; 7 of the junction bases match TRBD1. TRBV23-1 is designated an ORF whose function remains uncertain. The CDR3 amino acid sequence is: CASSQIPGGTEAFF. The nucleotides are TGCGCCAGCAGTCAGATACCAGGGGGCACTGAAGCTTTCTTT.